The source of this TCR beta chain is a study of cytomegalovirus exposure and HLA in healthy donors. V was clipped by 7 bases and J by 4 bases, with 22 bases between them. Germline assignment: CDR1 SQVTM and CDR2 ANQGSEA. The CDR3 is made up of 15 amino acids. Using immunoSEQ multiplex PCR, the repertoire was profiled, and TCRdb retains in-frame clones only, with some absent. The sample includes tens of thousands of clones, around 88% seen only once; the top ten take 1.7%. The clonotype comes from a woman aged 18-29 years in good health and CMV-seronegative. Sequencing was done on a sample of PBMCs. The V gene is TRBV29-1, the J gene TRBJ2-5; TRBD1 is a possible D gene (5 bases). DNA of the CDR3: TGCAGCGGGGGCGAATATGGGTTATGGGGAGAGACCCAGTACTTC. This codes for CSGGEYGLWGETQYF.